The 2 T cell receptor beta chains given below trace back to one sample, sequenced in a study of patients and donors after allogeneic stem cell transplantation. TCRdb ran MiXCR on the RT-PCR reads and lists one entry per CDR3 protein. Among some 960,000 distinct CDR3 sequences, approximately 19% were seen once, and the ten largest hold about 6%. Sequencing was performed on blood, either unsorted or a sorted T cell fraction (not recorded which). The receptors stem from a human donor who was either an allogeneic HSCT recipient or a stem cell or donor lymphocyte infusion donor (not recorded which). It is not recorded whose cells these are; they may come from a transplant donor.

This clonotype was seen only a few times. This chain links TRBV24-1 with TRBJ2-1, with TRBD1 matching over 9 bases. From germline, CDR1 is KGHDR and CDR2 SFDVKD. There are 16 residues in the CDR3. V lost 3 bases and J lost 4; bases outside the gene matches: 6. The CDR3 loop reads CATSDGQGMPYNEQFF. The CDR3 coding sequence is TGTGCCACCAGTGATGGACAGGGGATGCCGTACAATGAGCAGTTCTTC.

This clonotype was picked up one time. The gene calls are TRBV11-2 and TRBJ2-5; TRBD2 matches 7 bases. Per the germline V gene, CDR1 is SGHAT and CDR2 is FQNNGV. The CDR3 is 18 residues long. J was trimmed by 1 base and V by 4 bases; bases with no gene match: 15. The CDR3 DNA is TGTGCCAGCAGCTCAGGCAGAGAACCCCTAGCGGTCCAAGAGACCCAGTACTTC. Amino acid sequence: CASSSGREPLAVQETQYF.